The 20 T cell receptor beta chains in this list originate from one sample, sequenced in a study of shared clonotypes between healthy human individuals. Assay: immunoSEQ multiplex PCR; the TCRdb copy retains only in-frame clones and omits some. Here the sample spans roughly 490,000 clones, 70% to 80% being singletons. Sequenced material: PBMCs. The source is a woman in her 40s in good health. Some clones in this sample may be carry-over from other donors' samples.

The CDR3 loop is CASSVGNGNTIYF. The CDR3 nucleotides are TGTGCCAGCAGTGTGGGAAACGGAAACACCATATATTTT. This chain uses TRBV6-1 with TRBJ1-3, with D unresolved. V lost 4 bases to trimming and J lost 4 bases, with 8 bases between them. From germline, CDR1 is MNHNS and CDR2 SASEGT. CDR3 length: 13 residues.

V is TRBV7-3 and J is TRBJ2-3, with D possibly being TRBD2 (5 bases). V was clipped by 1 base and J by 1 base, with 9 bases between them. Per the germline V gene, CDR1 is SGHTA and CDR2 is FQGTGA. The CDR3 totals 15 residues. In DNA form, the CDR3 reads TGTGCCAGCAGCTTAAGGACTCTCGGCACAGATACGCAGTATTTT. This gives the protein CASSLRTLGTDTQYF. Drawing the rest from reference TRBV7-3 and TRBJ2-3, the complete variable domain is GAGVSQTPSNKVTEKGKYVELRCDPISGHTALYWYRQSLGQGPEFLIYFQGTGAADDSGLPNDRFFAVRPEGSVSTLKIQRTERGDSAVYLCASSLRTLGTDTQYFGPGTRLTVL.

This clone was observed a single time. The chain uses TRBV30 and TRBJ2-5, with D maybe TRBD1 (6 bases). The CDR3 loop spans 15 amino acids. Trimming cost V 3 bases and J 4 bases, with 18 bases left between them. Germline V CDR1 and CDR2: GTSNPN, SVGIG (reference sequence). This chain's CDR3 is CAWRTGTSLGETQYF. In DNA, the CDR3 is TGTGCCTGGAGAACAGGGACCAGCCTGGGAGAGACCCAGTACTTC.

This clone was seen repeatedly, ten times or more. The CDR3 bases are TGCAGCGTTGTACAGGGTTTTGAGACCCAGTACTTC. Residues: CSVVQGFETQYF. This chain connects TRBV29-1 to TRBJ2-5, with TRBD1 as a possible D gene (6 bases). Germline V CDR1 and CDR2: SQVTM, ANQGSEA. Trimming stripped 4 bases from V and 5 bases from J, with 11 bases between. The CDR3 is made up of 12 amino acids.

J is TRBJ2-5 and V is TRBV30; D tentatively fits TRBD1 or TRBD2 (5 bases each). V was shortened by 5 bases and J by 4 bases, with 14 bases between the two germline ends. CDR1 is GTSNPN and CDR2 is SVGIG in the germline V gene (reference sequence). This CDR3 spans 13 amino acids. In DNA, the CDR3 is TGTGCCTGGTCCTCCGGGACCACAGAGACCCAGTACTTC. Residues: CAWSSGTTETQYF.

CDR3 in DNA: TGTGCCAGCAGGGGCTTTAATGAAAAACTGTTTTTT. Protein product: CASRGFNEKLFF. The rearrangement uses TRBV5-8 and TRBJ1-4; D is uncertain. CDR1 is SGHTS and CDR2 is YDEGEE in the germline V gene. The CDR3 is 12 residues long. The V gene lost 5 bases and the J gene lost 4 bases, with 6 bases spanning the gap.

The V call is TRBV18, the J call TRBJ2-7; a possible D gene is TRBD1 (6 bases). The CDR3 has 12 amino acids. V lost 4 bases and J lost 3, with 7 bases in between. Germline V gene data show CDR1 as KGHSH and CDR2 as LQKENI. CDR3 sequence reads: CASSLDSYEQYF. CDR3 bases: TGTGCCAGCTCACTGGACAGCTACGAGCAGTACTTC.

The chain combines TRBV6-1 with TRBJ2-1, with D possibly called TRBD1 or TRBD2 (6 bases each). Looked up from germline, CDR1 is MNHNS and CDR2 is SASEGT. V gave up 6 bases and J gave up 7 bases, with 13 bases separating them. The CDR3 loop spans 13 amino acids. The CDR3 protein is CASRWQGRNEQFF. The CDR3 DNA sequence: TGTGCCAGCAGGTGGCAGGGGAGGAATGAGCAGTTCTTC.

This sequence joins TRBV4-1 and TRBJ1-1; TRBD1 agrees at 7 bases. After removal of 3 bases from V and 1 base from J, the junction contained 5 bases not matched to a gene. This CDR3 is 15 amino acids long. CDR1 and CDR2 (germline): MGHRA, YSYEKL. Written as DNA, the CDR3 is TGCGCCAGCAGCCATATGACAGGGAGGAACACTGAAGCTTTCTTT. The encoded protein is CASSHMTGRNTEAFF.

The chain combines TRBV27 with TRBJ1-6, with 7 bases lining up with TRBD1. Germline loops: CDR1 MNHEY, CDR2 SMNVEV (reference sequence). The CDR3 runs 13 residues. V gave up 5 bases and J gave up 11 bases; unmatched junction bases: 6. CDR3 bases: TGTGCCAGCAGTGACAGGGACACAACACCCCTCCACTTT. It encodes CASSDRDTTPLHF.

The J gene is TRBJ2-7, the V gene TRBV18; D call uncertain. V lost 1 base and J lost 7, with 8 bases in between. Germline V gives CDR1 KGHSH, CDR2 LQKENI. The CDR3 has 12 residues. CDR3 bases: TGTGCCAGCTCACCACTAGCTGAAGAGCAGTACTTC. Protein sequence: CASSPLAEEQYF. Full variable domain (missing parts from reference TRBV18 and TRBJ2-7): NAGVMQNPRHLVRRRGQEARLRCSPMKGHSHVYWYRQLPEEGLKFMVYLQKENIIDESGMPKERFSAEFPKEGPSILRIQQVVRGDSAAYFCASSPLAEEQYFGPGTRLTVT.

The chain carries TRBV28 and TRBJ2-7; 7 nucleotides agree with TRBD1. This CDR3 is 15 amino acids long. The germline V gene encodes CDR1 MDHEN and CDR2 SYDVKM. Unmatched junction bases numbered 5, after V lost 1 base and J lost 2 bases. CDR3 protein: CASSLSPTGTYEQYF. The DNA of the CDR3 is TGTGCCAGCAGTTTATCCCCGACAGGGACCTACGAGCAGTACTTC.

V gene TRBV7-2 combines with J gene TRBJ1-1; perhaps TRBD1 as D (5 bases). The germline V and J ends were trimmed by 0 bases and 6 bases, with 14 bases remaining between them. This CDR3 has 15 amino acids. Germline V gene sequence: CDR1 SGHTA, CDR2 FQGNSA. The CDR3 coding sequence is TGTGCCAGCAGCTTAGCGGGGGGGGTTAAGGCTGAAGCTTTCTTT. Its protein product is CASSLAGGVKAEAFF.

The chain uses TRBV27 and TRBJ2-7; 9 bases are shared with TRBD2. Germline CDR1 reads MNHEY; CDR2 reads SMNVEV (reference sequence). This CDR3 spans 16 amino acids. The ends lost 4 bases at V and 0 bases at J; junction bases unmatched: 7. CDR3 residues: CASSSHLAGSSYEQYF. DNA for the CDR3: TGTGCCAGCAGTTCGCATCTAGCGGGGAGCTCCTACGAGCAGTACTTC.

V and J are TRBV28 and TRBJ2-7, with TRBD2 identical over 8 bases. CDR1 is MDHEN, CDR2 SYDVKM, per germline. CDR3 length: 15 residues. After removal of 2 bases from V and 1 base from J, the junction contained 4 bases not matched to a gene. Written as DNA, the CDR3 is TGTGCCAGCAGTTTAAGGCGGGAGGCATCCTACGAGCAGTACTTC. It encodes CASSLRREASYEQYF.

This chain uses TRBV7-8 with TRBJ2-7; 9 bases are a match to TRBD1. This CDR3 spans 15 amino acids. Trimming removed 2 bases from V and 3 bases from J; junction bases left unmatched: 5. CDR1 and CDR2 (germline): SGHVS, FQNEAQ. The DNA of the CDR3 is TGTGCCAGCAGCTTAATCGACAGGGGGGTCTACGAGCAGTACTTC. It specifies CASSLIDRGVYEQYF.

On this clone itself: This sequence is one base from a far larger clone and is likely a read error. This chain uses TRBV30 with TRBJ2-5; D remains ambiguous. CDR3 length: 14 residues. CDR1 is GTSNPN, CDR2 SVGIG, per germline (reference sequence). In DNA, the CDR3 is TGTGCCTGGAGGAGGCTCCTGTACCAAGATACCCAGTACTTC. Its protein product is CAWRRLLYQDTQYF.

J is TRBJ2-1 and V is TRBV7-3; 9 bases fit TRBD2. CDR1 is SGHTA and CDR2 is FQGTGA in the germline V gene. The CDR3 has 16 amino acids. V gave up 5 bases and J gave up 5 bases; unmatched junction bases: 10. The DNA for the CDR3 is TGTGCCAGCAGCGCCTCGGGCGGGAGGGCTGACAATGAGCAGTTCTTC. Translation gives CASSASGGRADNEQFF.

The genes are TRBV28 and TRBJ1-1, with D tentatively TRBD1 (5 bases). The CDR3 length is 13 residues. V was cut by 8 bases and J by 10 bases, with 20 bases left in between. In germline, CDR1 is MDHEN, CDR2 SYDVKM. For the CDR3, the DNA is TGTGCCAGCGGTAGAGTGGGTTTCAGGGCAGCTTTCTTT. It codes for CASGRVGFRAAFF.

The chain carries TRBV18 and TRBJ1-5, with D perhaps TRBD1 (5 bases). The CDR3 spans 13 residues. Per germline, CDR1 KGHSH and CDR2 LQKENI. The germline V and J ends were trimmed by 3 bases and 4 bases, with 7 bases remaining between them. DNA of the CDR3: TGTGCCAGCTCACCGGAGGGGAATCAGCCCCAGCATTTT. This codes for CASSPEGNQPQHF.